The 2 T cell receptor beta chains reported below all come from one sample, sequenced in a study of breast tumors, draining lymph nodes, adjacent tissues. Samples came from axillary lymph nodes draining the breast cancer. TCRdb reprocessed the multiplex PCR reads with MiXCR, giving one entry per CDR3 protein. The table lists approximately 210,000 distinct CDR3 sequences, 30% to 35% of them singletons. The specimen sequenced was axillary lymph node tissue. The receptors stem from a female donor with breast cancer. Some clones in this sample may be carry-over from other donors' samples.

In its sample, this clonotype was seen a few times. Its ends do not fully match the called genes, so a read error is possible. The CDR3 DNA is TGTGCCAGCAGTCACTCGACGCAGGTCGAGACCCAGTACTTC. Protein product: CASSHSTQVETQYF. The chain is built from TRBV6-5 and TRBJ2-5; D gene ambiguous. Germline CDR1 reads MNHEY; CDR2 reads SVGAGI. The CDR3 has 14 residues.

In its sample, this clonotype was seen many times. V gene TRBV3-1 combines with J gene TRBJ1-6; D call uncertain. This CDR3 comprises 12 residues. V was shortened by 6 bases and J by 6 bases, with 6 bases between the two germline ends. Germline values: CDR1 LGHDT, CDR2 YNNKEL (reference sequence). The CDR3 sequence: CASRAVNSPLHF. The CDR3 DNA sequence: TGTGCCAGCAGAGCGGTTAATTCACCCCTCCACTTT.